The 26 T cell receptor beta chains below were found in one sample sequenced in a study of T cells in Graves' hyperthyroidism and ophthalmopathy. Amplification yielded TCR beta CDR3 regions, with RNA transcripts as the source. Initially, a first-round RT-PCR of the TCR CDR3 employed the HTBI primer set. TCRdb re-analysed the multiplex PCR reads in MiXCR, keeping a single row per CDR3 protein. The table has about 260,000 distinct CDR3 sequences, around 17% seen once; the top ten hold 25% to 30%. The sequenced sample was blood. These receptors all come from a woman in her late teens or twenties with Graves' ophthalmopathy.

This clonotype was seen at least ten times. CDR3 residues: CSARTDRDEQYF. Written as DNA, the CDR3 is TGCAGTGCTAGAACGGACAGGGACGAGCAGTACTTC. This chain joins TRBV20-1 and TRBJ2-7, with 8 bases that match TRBD1. CDR3 length: 12 residues. V trimming: 2 bases; J trimming: 5 bases; junction bases outside the gene matches: 2. Per the germline V gene, CDR1 is DFQATT and CDR2 is SNEGSKA (reference sequence).

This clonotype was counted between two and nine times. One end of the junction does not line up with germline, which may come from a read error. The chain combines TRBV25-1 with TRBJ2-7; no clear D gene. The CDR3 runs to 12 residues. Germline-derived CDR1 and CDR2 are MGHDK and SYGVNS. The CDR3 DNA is TGTGCCTGCAGTGAAGAGCTCTACGAGCAGTACTTC. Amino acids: CACSEELYEQYF.

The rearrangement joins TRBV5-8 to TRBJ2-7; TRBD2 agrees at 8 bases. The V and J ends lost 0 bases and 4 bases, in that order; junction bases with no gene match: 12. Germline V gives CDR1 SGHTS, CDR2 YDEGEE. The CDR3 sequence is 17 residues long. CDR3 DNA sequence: TGTGCCAGCAGCTTGGATTCGTGGCGGGGGGACCAATACGAGCAGTACTTC. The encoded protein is CASSLDSWRGDQYEQYF.

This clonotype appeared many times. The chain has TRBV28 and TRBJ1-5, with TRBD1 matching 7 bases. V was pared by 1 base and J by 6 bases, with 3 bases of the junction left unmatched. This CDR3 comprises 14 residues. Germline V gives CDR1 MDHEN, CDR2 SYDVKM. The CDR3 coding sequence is TGTGCCAGCAGTTTATTCTCAGGGGGTCAGCCCCAGCATTTT. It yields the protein CASSLFSGGQPQHF.

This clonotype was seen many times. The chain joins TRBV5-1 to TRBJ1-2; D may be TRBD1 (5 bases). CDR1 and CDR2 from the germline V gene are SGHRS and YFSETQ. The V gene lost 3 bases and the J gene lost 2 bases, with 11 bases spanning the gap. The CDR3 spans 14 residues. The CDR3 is CASSSSAGNYGYTF. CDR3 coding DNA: TGCGCCAGCAGCTCCTCGGCAGGGAACTATGGCTACACCTTC.

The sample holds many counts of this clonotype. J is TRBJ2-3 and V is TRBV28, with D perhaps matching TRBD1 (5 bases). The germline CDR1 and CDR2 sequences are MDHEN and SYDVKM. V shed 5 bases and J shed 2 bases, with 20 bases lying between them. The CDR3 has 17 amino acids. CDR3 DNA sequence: TGTGCCAGCAGTGACAGCCAGCATCTTATTATCACAGATACGCAGTATTTT. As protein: CASSDSQHLIITDTQYF.

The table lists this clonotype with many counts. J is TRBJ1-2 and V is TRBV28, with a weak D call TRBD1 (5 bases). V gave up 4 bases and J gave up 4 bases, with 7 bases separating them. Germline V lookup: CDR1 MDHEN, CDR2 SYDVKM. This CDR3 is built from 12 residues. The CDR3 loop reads CASSSGVYGYTF. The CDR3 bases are TGTGCCAGCAGTTCGGGGGTCTATGGCTACACCTTC.

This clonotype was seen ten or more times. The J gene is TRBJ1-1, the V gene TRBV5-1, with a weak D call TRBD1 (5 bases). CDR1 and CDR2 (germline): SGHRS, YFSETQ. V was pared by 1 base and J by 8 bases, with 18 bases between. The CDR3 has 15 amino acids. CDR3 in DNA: TGCGCCAGCAGCTTGAACCGGGACTCCCGCGGGGAAGCTTTCTTT. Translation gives CASSLNRDSRGEAFF.

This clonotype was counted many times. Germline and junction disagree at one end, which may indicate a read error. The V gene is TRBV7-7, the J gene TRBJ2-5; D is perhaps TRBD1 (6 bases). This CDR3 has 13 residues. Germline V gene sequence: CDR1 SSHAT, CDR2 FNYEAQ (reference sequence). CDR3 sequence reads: CASSSRGQETQYF. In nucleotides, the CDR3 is TGTGCTAGCAGCTCGAGGGGGCAAGAGACCCAGTACTTC.

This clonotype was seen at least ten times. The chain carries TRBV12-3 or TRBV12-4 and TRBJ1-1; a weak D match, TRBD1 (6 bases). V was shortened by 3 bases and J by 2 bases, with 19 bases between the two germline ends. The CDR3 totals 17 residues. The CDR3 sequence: CASSFVNTGRPNTEAFF. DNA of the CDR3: TGTGCCAGCAGTTTTGTCAATACAGGGCGACCAAACACTGAAGCTTTCTTT.

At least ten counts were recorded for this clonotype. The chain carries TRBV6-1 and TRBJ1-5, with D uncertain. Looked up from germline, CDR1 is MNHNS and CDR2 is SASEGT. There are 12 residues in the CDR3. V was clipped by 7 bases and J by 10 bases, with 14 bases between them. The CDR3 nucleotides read TGTGCCAGCAACGGGTTTGGAGGCCCCCAGCATTTT. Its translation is CASNGFGGPQHF.

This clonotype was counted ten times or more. The chain's CDR3 is CSVEGWTHEATGELFF. The DNA of the CDR3 is TGCAGCGTTGAAGGGTGGACCCACGAGGCCACCGGGGAGCTGTTTTTT. The rearrangement links TRBV29-1 to TRBJ2-2; no firm D call. V shed 1 base and J shed 4 bases, with 16 bases lying between them. The CDR3 covers 16 residues. CDR1 and CDR2 from the germline V gene are SQVTM and ANQGSEA.

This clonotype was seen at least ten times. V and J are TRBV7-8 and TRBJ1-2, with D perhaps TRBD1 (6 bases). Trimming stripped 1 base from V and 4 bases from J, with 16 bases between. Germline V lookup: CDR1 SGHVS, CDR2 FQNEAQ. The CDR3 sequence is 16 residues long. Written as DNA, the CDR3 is TGTGCCAGCAGCTTAGGACGCAGGGGAGGGACCTATGGCTACACCTTC. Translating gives CASSLGRRGGTYGYTF.

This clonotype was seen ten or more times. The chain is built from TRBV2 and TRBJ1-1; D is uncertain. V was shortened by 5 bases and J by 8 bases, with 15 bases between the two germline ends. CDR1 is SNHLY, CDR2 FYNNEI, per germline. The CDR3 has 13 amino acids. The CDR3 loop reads CASSNSRTEEAFF. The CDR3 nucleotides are TGTGCCAGCAGTAACTCACGAACAGAGGAAGCTTTCTTT.

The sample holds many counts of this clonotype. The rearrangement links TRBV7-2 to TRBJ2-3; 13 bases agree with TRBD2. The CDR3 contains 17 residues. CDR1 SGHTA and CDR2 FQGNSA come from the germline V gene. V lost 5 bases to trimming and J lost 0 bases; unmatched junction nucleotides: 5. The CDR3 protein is CASSPWTSGRSTDTQYF. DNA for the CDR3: TGTGCCAGCAGCCCCTGGACTAGCGGGAGAAGCACAGATACGCAGTATTTT.

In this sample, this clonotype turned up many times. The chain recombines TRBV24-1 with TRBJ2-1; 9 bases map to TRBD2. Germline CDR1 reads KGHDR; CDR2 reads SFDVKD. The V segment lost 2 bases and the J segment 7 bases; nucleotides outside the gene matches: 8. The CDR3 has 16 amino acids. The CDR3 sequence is CATSDSLAGHLNEQFF. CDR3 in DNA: TGTGCCACCAGTGATTCCCTAGCGGGACACTTGAATGAGCAGTTCTTC.

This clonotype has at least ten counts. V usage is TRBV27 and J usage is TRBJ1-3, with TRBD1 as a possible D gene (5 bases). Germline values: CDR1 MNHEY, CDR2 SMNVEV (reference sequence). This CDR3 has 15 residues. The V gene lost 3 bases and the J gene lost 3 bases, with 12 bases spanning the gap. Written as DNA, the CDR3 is TGTGCCAGCAGTTTCTGCAGGGTTAATGGAAACACCATATATTTT. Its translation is CASSFCRVNGNTIYF.

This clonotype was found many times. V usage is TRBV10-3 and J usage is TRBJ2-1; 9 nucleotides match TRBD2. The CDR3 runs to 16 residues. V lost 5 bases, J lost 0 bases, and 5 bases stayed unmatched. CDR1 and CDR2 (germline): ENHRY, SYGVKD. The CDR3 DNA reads TGTGCCATCAGTCTAGCGGGGAATAGCTCCTACAATGAGCAGTTCTTC. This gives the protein CAISLAGNSSYNEQFF.

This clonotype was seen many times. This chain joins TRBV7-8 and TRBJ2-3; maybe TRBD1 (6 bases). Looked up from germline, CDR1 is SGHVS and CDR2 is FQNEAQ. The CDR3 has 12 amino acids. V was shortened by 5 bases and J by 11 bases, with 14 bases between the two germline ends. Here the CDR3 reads CASSQNGGWQYF. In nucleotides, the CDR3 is TGTGCCAGCAGCCAAAATGGGGGCTGGCAGTATTTT. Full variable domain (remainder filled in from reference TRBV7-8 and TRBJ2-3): GAGVSQSPRYKVAKRGQDVALRCDPISGHVSLFWYQQALGQGPEFLTYFQNEAQLDKSGLPSDRFFAERPEGSVSTLKIQRTQQEDSAVYLCASSQNGGWQYFGPGTRLTVL.

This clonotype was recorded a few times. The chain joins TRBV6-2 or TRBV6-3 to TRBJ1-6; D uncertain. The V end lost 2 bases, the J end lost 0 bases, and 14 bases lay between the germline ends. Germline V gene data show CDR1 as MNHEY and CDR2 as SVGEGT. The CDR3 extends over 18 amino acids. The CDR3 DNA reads TGTGCCAGCAGTTACCGGCACCAAGAGAGCTCCTATAATTCACCCCTCCACTTT. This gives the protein CASSYRHQESSYNSPLHF.

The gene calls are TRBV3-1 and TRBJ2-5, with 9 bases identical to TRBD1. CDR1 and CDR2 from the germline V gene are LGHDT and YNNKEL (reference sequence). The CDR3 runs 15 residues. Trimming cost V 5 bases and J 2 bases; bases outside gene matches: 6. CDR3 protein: CASSVVGQGQETQYF. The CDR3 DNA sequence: TGTGCCAGCAGCGTAGTCGGACAGGGGCAAGAGACCCAGTACTTC.

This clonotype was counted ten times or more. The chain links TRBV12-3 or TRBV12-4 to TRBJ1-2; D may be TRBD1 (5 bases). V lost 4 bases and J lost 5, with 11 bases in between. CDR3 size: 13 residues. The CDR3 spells CASSSTAFYGYTF. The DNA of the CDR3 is TGTGCCAGCAGTTCGACAGCGTTTTATGGCTACACCTTC.

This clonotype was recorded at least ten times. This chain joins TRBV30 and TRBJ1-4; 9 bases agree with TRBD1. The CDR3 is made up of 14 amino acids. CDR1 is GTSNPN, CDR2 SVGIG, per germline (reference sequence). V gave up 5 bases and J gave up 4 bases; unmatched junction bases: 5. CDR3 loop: CAWGDRALNEKLFF. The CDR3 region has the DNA TGTGCCTGGGGGGACAGGGCCCTTAATGAAAAACTGTTTTTT.

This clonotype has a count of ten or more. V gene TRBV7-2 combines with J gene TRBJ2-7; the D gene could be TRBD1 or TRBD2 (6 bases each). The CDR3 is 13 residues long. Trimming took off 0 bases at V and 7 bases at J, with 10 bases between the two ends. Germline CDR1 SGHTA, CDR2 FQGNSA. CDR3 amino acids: CASSLAGGGEQYF. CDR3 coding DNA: TGTGCCAGCAGCTTAGCAGGAGGGGGGGAGCAGTACTTC.

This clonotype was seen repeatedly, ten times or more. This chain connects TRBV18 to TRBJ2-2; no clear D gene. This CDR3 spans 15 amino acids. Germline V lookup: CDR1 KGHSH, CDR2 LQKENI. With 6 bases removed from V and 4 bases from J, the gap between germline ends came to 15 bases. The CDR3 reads CASSPEMGITGELFF. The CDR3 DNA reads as TGTGCCAGCTCCCCGGAGATGGGGATCACCGGGGAGCTGTTTTTT.

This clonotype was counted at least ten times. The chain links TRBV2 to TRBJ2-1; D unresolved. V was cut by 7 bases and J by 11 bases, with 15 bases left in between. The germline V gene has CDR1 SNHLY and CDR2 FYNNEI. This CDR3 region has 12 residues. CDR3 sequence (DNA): TGTGCCAGCACGATGGAGTGGGAAAAGCAGTTCTTC. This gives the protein CASTMEWEKQFF.